The 25 T cell receptor beta chains presented below share a single source sample, sequenced in a study of T cells after yellow fever vaccination (dated by TCRdb to the late 2010s). The library was obtained by 5' RACE. For sequencing, an Illumina HiSeq 2500 was employed. The raw public data were reprocessed by TCRdb itself: fastp quality trimming at Q25, MiXCR clonotype calling, in-frame beta chains only. CDR3 protein duplicates are merged, each entry listing the most common genes and DNA. This sample comprises about 85,000 distinct CDR3 sequences, about an eighth of them detected only once. The ten most abundant clones make up roughly 24% of the sample. The treatment or condition label of this sample denotes: live attenuated yellow fever vaccine strain. The sequencing here drew on CD8+ T cells not binding an NS4B(214-222) dextramer, sorted from PBMCs, taken around 3 weeks after the first yellow fever vaccination. The cell subset or site label of this sample denotes: NS4B epitope dextramer-negative CD8 T cells. The receptors derive from a man between 18 and 29 years old who received the YFV17D yellow fever vaccine.

Ten or more counts support this clonotype. V gene TRBV12-3 or TRBV12-4 combines with J gene TRBJ1-1; 7 bases map to TRBD1. The CDR3 runs 14 residues. V was clipped by 9 bases and J by 0 bases; unmatched bases: 7. The CDR3 DNA reads as TGTGCCAGTAATCTAGGGGGCATGAACACTGAAGCTTTCTTT. Amino acid sequence: CASNLGGMNTEAFF.

J is TRBJ2-5 and V is TRBV14, with D perhaps TRBD2 (5 bases). The V end was cut by 4 bases, the J end by 6 bases, with 21 bases between. CDR1 is SGHDN, CDR2 FVKESK, per germline. The CDR3 runs to 16 residues. The CDR3 sequence is CASSPATGSDWKTQYF. The CDR3 nucleotides are TGTGCCAGCAGCCCCGCCACGGGGTCGGATTGGAAGACCCAGTACTTC.

This clonotype has just a few counts. CDR3 nucleotide sequence: TGTGCCAGCAGCTCGGACAGGAACCTCCGAGATACGCAGTATTTT. Encoded protein: CASSSDRNLRDTQYF. The genes are TRBV5-4 and TRBJ2-3; 7 positions match TRBD1. V trimming: 3 bases; J trimming: 5 bases; junction bases outside the gene matches: 9. The CDR3 loop spans 15 amino acids. The germline V gene has CDR1 SGHNT and CDR2 YYREEE (reference sequence). Filled out from reference TRBV5-4 and TRBJ2-3, the complete variable domain reads ETGVTQSPTHLIKTRGQQVTLRCSSQSGHNTVSWYQQALGQGPQFIFQYYREEENGRGNFPPRFSGLQFPNYSSELNVNALELDDSALYLCASSSDRNLRDTQYFGPGTRLTVL.

V and J are TRBV7-9 and TRBJ2-2; D remains ambiguous. The V end was cut by 4 bases, the J end by 6 bases, with 15 bases between. This CDR3 comprises 15 residues. Germline CDR1 is SEHNR and CDR2 is FQNEAQ (reference sequence). DNA of the CDR3: TGTGCCAGCAGCTCGGGCCCGGGTTACGCCGGGGAGCTGTTTTTT. Residues: CASSSGPGYAGELFF. The variable domain in full, completed from reference TRBV7-9 and TRBJ2-2, reads DTGVSQNPRHKITKRGQNVTFRCDPISEHNRLYWYRQTLGQGPEFLTYFQNEAQLEKSRLLSDRFSAERPKGSFSTLEIQRTEQGDSAMYLCASSSGPGYAGELFFGEGSRLTVL.

This rearrangement joins TRBV7-9 to TRBJ2-2; possible D gene TRBD2, 5 bases. Germline V lookup: CDR1 SEHNR, CDR2 FQNEAQ (reference sequence). Trimming pared 5 bases from V and 3 bases from J, leaving 10 bases between. This CDR3 has 14 residues. The CDR3 DNA follows: TGTGCCAGCAGCGCGGGTGTTTACACCGGGGAGCTGTTTTTT. It yields the protein CASSAGVYTGELFF. Full variable domain (remainder filled in from reference TRBV7-9 and TRBJ2-2): DTGVSQNPRHKITKRGQNVTFRCDPISEHNRLYWYRQTLGQGPEFLTYFQNEAQLEKSRLLSDRFSAERPKGSFSTLEIQRTEQGDSAMYLCASSAGVYTGELFFGEGSRLTVL.

The chain employs TRBV19 and TRBJ2-3; unclear D gene. From germline, CDR1 is LNHDA and CDR2 SQIVND (reference sequence). Trimming cost V 5 bases and J 0 bases, with 9 bases left between them. The CDR3 has 14 residues. CDR3 sequence (DNA): TGTGCCAGTAGTGGGTCCCCTAGCACAGATACGCAGTATTTT. As protein: CASSGSPSTDTQYF.

This clonotype has more than one count but fewer than ten. This chain connects TRBV4-1 to TRBJ1-5, with no clear D. CDR3 length: 14 residues. Germline CDR1 and CDR2: MGHRA and YSYEKL. V lost 0 bases to trimming and J lost 3 bases, with 6 bases between them. The chain's CDR3 is CASSQDTANQPQHF. The CDR3, as DNA: TGCGCCAGCAGCCAAGATACGGCCAATCAGCCCCAGCATTTT.

This clonotype was recorded at least ten times. The V and J genes are TRBV2 and TRBJ2-5; D remains unclear. Trimming removed 6 bases from V and 1 base from J, with 6 bases in between. The CDR3 length is 12 residues. CDR1 is SNHLY, CDR2 FYNNEI, per germline. The CDR3 region has the DNA TGTGCCAGCAGAAACGCCCAAGAGACCCAGTACTTC. It codes for CASRNAQETQYF.

This clonotype was recorded many times. The chain links TRBV5-5 to TRBJ2-1; 10 nucleotides line up with TRBD2. V trimming: 2 bases; J trimming: 6 bases; junction bases outside the gene matches: 5. CDR1 SGHKS and CDR2 YYEKEE come from the germline V gene (reference sequence). The CDR3 totals 15 residues. As DNA, the CDR3 is TGTGCCAGCAGCTTTCTTAGCGGGGGGATCAATGAGCAGTTCTTC. Translation gives CASSFLSGGINEQFF.

The rearrangement uses TRBV27 and TRBJ2-2; D could derive from TRBD1 or TRBD2 (6 bases each). The V end was cut by 7 bases, the J end by 5 bases, with 17 bases between. The CDR3 runs 15 residues. Germline values: CDR1 MNHEY, CDR2 SMNVEV (reference sequence). The CDR3 protein is CASTSGAGPTGELFF. CDR3 coding DNA: TGTGCCAGCACCTCGGGGGCAGGGCCGACCGGGGAGCTGTTTTTT.

This clonotype was seen a few times. The chain recombines TRBV19 with TRBJ1-1; D is ambiguous. Germline V lookup: CDR1 LNHDA, CDR2 SQIVND (reference sequence). There are 12 residues in the CDR3. V was pared by 4 bases and J by 0 bases, with 3 bases between. CDR3 in DNA: TGTGCCAGTAGTACCCTGAACACTGAAGCTTTCTTT. Amino acid sequence: CASSTLNTEAFF.

This clonotype was recorded many times. CDR3 sequence: CSVWGGHGNEQFF. CDR3 coding DNA: TGCAGCGTTTGGGGGGGCCACGGGAATGAGCAGTTCTTC. The chain is built from TRBV29-1 and TRBJ2-1; weak D call: TRBD2 (7 bases). This CDR3 has 13 amino acids. Deletions cut 5 bases from V and 7 bases from J, with 15 bases between. CDR1 and CDR2 (germline): SQVTM, ANQGSEA.

The chain couples TRBV12-5 to TRBJ1-3; no definite D call. V lost 0 bases and J lost 0, with 12 bases in between. Germline-derived CDR1 and CDR2 are LGHNT and FRNRAP. The CDR3 is made up of 17 amino acids. The CDR3 DNA sequence: TGTGCTAGTGGTTTGGTACCTTCGGATTCCTCTGGAAACACCATATATTTT. Protein sequence: CASGLVPSDSSGNTIYF.

The V and J genes are TRBV7-9 and TRBJ2-7; D call uncertain. The CDR3 sequence is 14 residues long. Germline CDR1 SEHNR, CDR2 FQNEAQ (reference sequence). The V and J ends lost 5 bases and 2 bases respectively, with 13 bases between them. CDR3 in DNA: TGTGCCAGCAGCAACTTAGGTGGCACCTACGAGCAGTACTTC. Translated: CASSNLGGTYEQYF.

This clonotype appeared a few times. The V gene is TRBV5-6, the J gene TRBJ2-5; TRBD2 matches at 16 bases. The CDR3 has 17 residues. Trimming removed 3 bases from V and 2 bases from J; junction bases left unmatched: 4. Per germline, CDR1 SGHDT and CDR2 YYEEEE. The CDR3 here is CASSSGLAGGIQETQYF. DNA of the CDR3: TGTGCCAGCAGCTCGGGACTAGCGGGGGGGATACAAGAGACCCAGTACTTC.

The V and J genes are TRBV7-8 and TRBJ2-5; no clear D. The CDR3 consists of 13 residues. Germline CDR1 is SGHVS and CDR2 is FQNEAQ. Trimming left V 5 bases short and J 4 bases short, with 11 bases between. DNA of the CDR3: TGTGCCAGCAGCCCTAATTTCGGAGAGACCCAGTACTTC. This sequence encodes CASSPNFGETQYF.

Ten or more counts support this clonotype. V and J are TRBV29-1 and TRBJ2-1, with a tentative D call TRBD2 (5 bases). CDR1 and CDR2 (germline): SQVTM, ANQGSEA. V lost 4 bases to trimming and J lost 3 bases, with 7 bases between them. This CDR3 has 12 amino acids. As DNA, the CDR3 is TGCAGCGTTGGAGCGGACTACAATGAGCAGTTCTTC. Protein product: CSVGADYNEQFF.

Ten or more counts support this clonotype. CDR3 sequence reads: CASSLRGAPYEQYF. The DNA of the CDR3 is TGTGCCAGCAGTTTAAGGGGGGCCCCCTACGAGCAGTACTTC. V usage is TRBV28 and J usage is TRBJ2-7, with D perhaps assigned TRBD1 or TRBD2 (6 bases each). This CDR3 spans 14 amino acids. Trimming took 2 bases from V and 2 from J, leaving 10 bases between them. CDR1 and CDR2 (germline): MDHEN, SYDVKM.

This clonotype was picked up a small number of times. The chain couples TRBV21-1 to TRBJ2-1; TRBD1, the table's D call, lacks a check against the DNA. TRBV21-1 is a pseudogene locus. The CDR3 is made up of 18 amino acids. The CDR3 nucleotides read TGTGCCAGCAGGAATCGGGGGCCGGGGCCCGCCTCCTACAATGAGCAGTTCTTC. Translation: CASRNRGPGPASYNEQFF.

This clonotype came up a few times. The CDR3 coding sequence is TGTGCCAGCAGCCAAGTTGGCAGGGCAAGTTCCTACGAGCAGTACTTC. Translation: CASSQVGRASSYEQYF. This chain joins TRBV3-1 and TRBJ2-7; possible D gene TRBD1, 5 bases. Trimming took 1 base from V and 1 from J, leaving 14 bases between them. Germline values: CDR1 LGHDT, CDR2 YNNKEL (reference sequence). The CDR3 consists of 16 residues.

V is TRBV5-6 and J is TRBJ2-5; the match to TRBD2 covers 8 bases. This CDR3 comprises 18 residues. The trim removed 4 bases at V and 3 bases at J, leaving 17 bases unmatched. Germline values: CDR1 SGHDT, CDR2 YYEEEE. Here the CDR3 reads CASSLPYWTSSREETQYF. CDR3 sequence (DNA): TGTGCCAGCAGCCTTCCCTACTGGACTAGCTCCCGGGAAGAGACCCAGTACTTC. The full variable domain, rest sourced from reference TRBV5-6 and TRBJ2-5, is DAGVTQSPTHLIKTRGQQVTLRCSPKSGHDTVSWYQQALGQGPQFIFQYYEEEERQRGNFPDRFSGHQFPNYSSELNVNALLLGDSALYLCASSLPYWTSSREETQYFGPGTRLLVL.

This clonotype appeared many times. The chain has TRBV4-1 and TRBJ2-7; D not resolved. This CDR3 region has 14 residues. CDR1 MGHRA and CDR2 YSYEKL come from the germline V gene. V was pared by 4 bases and J by 2 bases, with 12 bases between. CDR3 DNA sequence: TGCGCCAGCAGCCCCCAGCAGGAGACCTACGAGCAGTACGTC. This sequence encodes CASSPQQETYEQYV.

This clonotype was picked up a small number of times. V is TRBV6-5 and J is TRBJ2-2; the match to TRBD1 covers 9 bases. The germline V gene has CDR1 MNHEY and CDR2 SVGAGI. V lost 0 bases, J lost 6 bases, and 5 bases stayed unmatched. The CDR3 is 16 residues long. CDR3 nucleotides: TGTGCCAGCAGTTACTCGACAGGGGGGGAGTCCGGGGAGCTGTTTTTT. This encodes CASSYSTGGESGELFF.

The rearrangement joins TRBV10-3 to TRBJ2-3; the D gene is possibly TRBD2 (5 bases). Germline CDR1 and CDR2: ENHRY and SYGVKD. The CDR3 extends over 16 amino acids. With 10 bases removed from V and 1 base from J, the gap between germline ends came to 21 bases. This CDR3 reads CATQNQPGSGTDTQYF. Written as DNA, the CDR3 is TGTGCCACACAGAACCAACCGGGGTCAGGCACAGATACGCAGTATTTT.

The J gene is TRBJ1-1, the V gene TRBV4-1; D is unclear. Germline V gene lookup returns CDR1 MGHRA and CDR2 YSYEKL. Trimming pared 4 bases from V and 1 base from J, leaving 10 bases between. The CDR3 sequence is 14 residues long. CDR3 nucleotides: TGCGCCAGCAGCCCGTTGGGAGCGAACACTGAAGCTTTCTTT. Translating gives CASSPLGANTEAFF.